The 3 T cell receptor beta chains in this list originate from one sample, sequenced in a study of OX40 agonist ivuxolimab in advanced cancers. Clones were sequenced by immunoSEQ multiplex PCR, and TCRdb holds only the in-frame ones, with some missing. The table records over 10,000 clones, 84% of them present only once. This sample comprised CD4+ or CD8+ T cells sorted from blood, obtained in a trial of the OX40 agonist ivuxolimab. The receptors derive from an adult with an advanced solid tumor such as melanoma, head and neck, liver or kidney cancer.

The gene calls are TRBV7-9 and TRBJ2-2; 10 bases align to TRBD1. Germline CDR1 and CDR2: SEHNR and FQNEAQ (reference sequence). The junction had 6 bases not matched to a gene; V was cut back by 7 bases and J by 1 base. This CDR3 contains 16 residues. CDR3 DNA: TGTGCCAGCACCCCGACAGGGGGCATGAACACCGGGGAGCTGTTTTTT. Translated: CASTPTGGMNTGELFF.

This sequence joins TRBV23-1 and TRBJ2-1, with 10 bases identical to TRBD1. TRBV23-1 is an open reading frame, and its role is uncertain. V lost 8 bases, J lost 8 bases, and 24 bases stayed unmatched. The CDR3 is 19 residues long. In DNA, the CDR3 is TGCGCCAGCGACTTGGATCATCAGGTCCGGGACAGGGGAGGCGATGAGCAGTTCTTC. Its translation is CASDLDHQVRDRGGDEQFF.

The chain joins TRBV10-2 to TRBJ1-2; possible D gene TRBD1, 6 bases. CDR1 and CDR2 (germline): WSHSY, SAAADI. Trimming took off 10 bases at V and 6 bases at J, with 18 bases between the two ends. This CDR3 has 13 amino acids. The CDR3 loop is CAISVTGQDGYTF. The CDR3 DNA reads as TGCGCCATATCGGTCACAGGGCAGGATGGCTACACCTTC.